One sample yielded the 7 T cell receptor beta chains listed below, sequenced in a study of blood T cells in healthy people across ages. Primed by a sample-barcoded 5' primer and a J-beta primer mix, a second PCR proceeded for 7 to 11 cycles. TCRdb used MiXCR to reprocess the 5' RACE reads, holding one entry per CDR3 protein. The sample yields roughly 800,000 distinct CDR3 sequences, 25% seen once. Separately, the same data were catalogued under a study of T cells of mothers and their children.

Sample: blood. These receptors came from a boy between 10 and 17 years old in good health.

The chain uses TRBV20-1 and TRBJ1-1, with a possible D match to TRBD1 (6 bases). Per germline, CDR1 DFQATT and CDR2 SNEGSKA (reference sequence). The CDR3 spans 12 residues. The ends were cut back, 4 bases at V and 8 bases at J, with 14 bases in the middle. The CDR3: CSATHRETEAFF. CDR3 bases: TGCAGTGCTACCCACAGGGAGACCGAAGCTTTCTTT.

The chain joins TRBV28 to TRBJ1-1; maybe TRBD1 (6 bases). Germline V CDR1 and CDR2: MDHEN, SYDVKM. The germline V and J ends were trimmed by 5 bases and 1 base, with 11 bases remaining between them. CDR3 length: 14 amino acids. The CDR3 nucleotides are TGTGCCAGCAGTACACCGACAGGGAACACTGAAGCTTTCTTT. It specifies CASSTPTGNTEAFF.

The rearrangement uses TRBV5-1 and TRBJ2-2; TRBD2 is a possible D gene (6 bases). Trimming pared 4 bases from V and 0 bases from J, leaving 16 bases between. CDR3 length equals 17 residues. Germline V CDR1 and CDR2: SGHRS, YFSETQ. CDR3 protein: CASSLLREATNTGELFF. CDR3 bases: TGCGCCAGCAGCCTACTCAGGGAGGCTACGAACACCGGGGAGCTGTTTTTT.

The rearrangement uses TRBV11-3 and TRBJ2-1; possible D gene TRBD1, 6 bases. V was clipped by 4 bases and J by 2 bases, with 12 bases between them. The germline V gene has CDR1 SGHNT and CDR2 YENEEA. This CDR3 region has 15 residues. The CDR3 spells CASSSVGATYNEQFF. CDR3 in DNA: TGTGCCAGCAGCTCTGTGGGGGCGACCTACAATGAGCAGTTCTTC.

V and J are TRBV9 and TRBJ1-2, with D unclear. The germline V gene encodes CDR1 SGDLS and CDR2 YYNGEE. V lost 0 bases and J 1 base, leaving 4 bases between the germline ends. The length of the CDR3 is 13 residues. The CDR3 DNA follows: TGTGCCAGCAGCGTAGCTGATAACTATGGCTACACCTTC. This gives the protein CASSVADNYGYTF.

The chain carries TRBV6-5 and TRBJ1-4, with D tentatively TRBD1 (6 bases). Germline V gene lookup returns CDR1 MNHEY and CDR2 SVGAGI. There are 12 residues in the CDR3. Between the trimmed V and J ends, which lost 6 bases and 8 bases, there was a span of 10 bases. CDR3: CASRQGWEKLFF. The CDR3 region has the DNA TGTGCCAGCAGACAGGGTTGGGAAAAACTGTTTTTT.

The gene calls are TRBV20-1 and TRBJ2-1; 8 bases line up with TRBD2. Germline V gene sequence: CDR1 DFQATT, CDR2 SNEGSKA (reference sequence). V was pared by 1 base and J by 8 bases, with 13 bases of the junction left unmatched. The CDR3 contains 16 residues. CDR3 coding DNA: TGCAGTGCTAGAGTGATGATAAGCGGGAGTACCTATGAGCAGTTCTTC. Translated: CSARVMISGSTYEQFF.